This T cell receptor (beta chain) originates from a study of T-cell memory formation after mild COVID-19. Study-wide points: Clones which contracted sat mainly in CM and EM if CD4+, and in EMRA if CD8+.

There are a few counts of this clonotype. Its antigen remains unidentified. This CDR3 contains 16 residues. V was clipped by 5 bases and J by 5 bases, with 21 bases between them. Germline V gene sequence: CDR1 SGHAT, CDR2 FQNNGV. TCRdb re-derived calls from the 5' RACE reads in MiXCR, one entry per CDR3 protein. In the table there are 550,000 to 650,000 distinct CDR3 sequences, approximately 15% of which are singletons. Sample: PBMCs or a T cell subset sorted from them (not recorded which). The rearrangement joins TRBV11-2 to TRBJ2-5; D perhaps matches TRBD2 (7 bases). The receptor's source is an adult woman who had mild COVID-19 (a few samples of this study predate the infection). Cell type and time point are not known. The CDR3 here is CASSGSGRGGWETQYF. CDR3 in DNA: TGTGCCAGCAGCGGCTCTGGCAGGGGAGGGTGGGAGACCCAGTACTTC.